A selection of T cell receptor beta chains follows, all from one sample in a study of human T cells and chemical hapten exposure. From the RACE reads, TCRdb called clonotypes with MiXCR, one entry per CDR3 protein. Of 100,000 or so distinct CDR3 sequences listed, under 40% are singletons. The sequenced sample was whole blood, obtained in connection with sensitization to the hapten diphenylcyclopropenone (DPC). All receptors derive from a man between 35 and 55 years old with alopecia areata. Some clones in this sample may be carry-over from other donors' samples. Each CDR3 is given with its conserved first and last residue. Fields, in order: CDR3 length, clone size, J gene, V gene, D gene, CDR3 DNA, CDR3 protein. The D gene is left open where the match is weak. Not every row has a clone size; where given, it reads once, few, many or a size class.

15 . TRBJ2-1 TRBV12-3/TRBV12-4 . TGTGCCAGCAGTTTAGTGGGGGGTTTTCATGGTGAGCAGTTCTTC CASSLVGGFHGEQFF
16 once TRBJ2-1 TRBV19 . TGTGCCAGTAGTATTAGAGACATAGGGTCCTACAATGAGCAGTTCTTC CASSIRDIGSYNEQFF
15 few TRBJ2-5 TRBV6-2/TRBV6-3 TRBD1 TGTGCCAGCAGTTACGGTTCGTACAGGGGAGAGACCCAGTACTTC CASSYGSYRGETQYF
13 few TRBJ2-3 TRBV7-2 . TGTGCCAGCAGCCAAGAACGTACAGATACGCAGTATTTT CASSQERTDTQYF
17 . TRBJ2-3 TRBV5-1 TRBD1 TGCGCCAGCAGCTTACGACCGGGACAGGGTGGCCCAGATACGCAGTATTTT CASSLRPGQGGPDTQYF
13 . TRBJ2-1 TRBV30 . TGTGCCTGGAGTAGCGGGCCCTACAATGAGCAGTTCTTC CAWSSGPYNEQFF
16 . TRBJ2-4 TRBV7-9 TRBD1 TGTGCCAGCAGCTTAGACGACAGGGCGGCCAAAAACATTCAGTACTTC CASSLDDRAAKNIQYF
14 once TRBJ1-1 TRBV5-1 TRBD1 TGCGCCAGCAGCCCGTCGGCAGGGGGCACTGAAGCTTTCTTT CASSPSAGGTEAFF
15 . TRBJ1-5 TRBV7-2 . TGTGCCAGCAGCAGGGACTGGGTGGCAGGTCAGCCCCAGCATTTT CASSRDWVAGQPQHF
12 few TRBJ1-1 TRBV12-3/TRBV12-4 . TGTGCCAGCAACCTTGAGGGGGGTGAAGCTTTCTTT CASNLEGGEAFF
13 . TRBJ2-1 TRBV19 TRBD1 TGTGCCAGTACCGAACAGGGGGCTGGTGAGCAGTTCTTC CASTEQGAGEQFF
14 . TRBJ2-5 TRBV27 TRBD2 TGTGCCAGCAGCCCGGGACTAGCGTTAGGGACCCAGTACTTC CASSPGLALGTQYF
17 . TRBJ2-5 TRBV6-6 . TGTGCCAGCAGGGCCCTTCGGGACTCCCTAAGGGCAGAGACCCAGTACTTC CASRALRDSLRAETQYF
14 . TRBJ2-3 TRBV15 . TGTGCCACCAGCAATGGGGCTCGGGCAGATACGCAGTATTTT CATSNGARADTQYF
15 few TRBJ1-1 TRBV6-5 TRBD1 TGTGCCAGCAGACGAATGGACAGGGGCGCTTCGGAAGCTTTCTTT CASRRMDRGASEAFF
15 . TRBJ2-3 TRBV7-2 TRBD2 TGTGCCAGCAGCCCAAGCGGGAGAGGAACAGATACGCAGTATTTT CASSPSGRGTDTQYF
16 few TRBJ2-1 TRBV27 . TGTGCCAGCAGTTTGGGAGGGACAGGCTTTCGCAATGAGCAGTTCTTC CASSLGGTGFRNEQFF
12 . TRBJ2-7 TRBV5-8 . TGTGCCAGCAGCTTGGCCGGCCGTGGGCAGTACTTC CASSLAGRGQYF
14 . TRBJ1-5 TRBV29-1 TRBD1 TGCAGCGTCGAAACCGGACAGGGAGGTCAGCCCCAGCATTTT CSVETGQGGQPQHF
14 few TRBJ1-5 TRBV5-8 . TGTGCCAGCAGCTTGGTCAGTCACAATCAGCCCCAGCATTTT CASSLVSHNQPQHF
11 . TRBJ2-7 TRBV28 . TGTGCCAGCAGGGGTCCGACCGAGCAGTACTTC CASRGPTEQYF
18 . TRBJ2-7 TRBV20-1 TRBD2 TGCAGTGCTGGGACTCGACTAGCGGACACGGGAGGCGTCTACGAGCAGTACTTC CSAGTRLADTGGVYEQYF
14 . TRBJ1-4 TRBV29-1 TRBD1 TGCAGCGCCAGGACAGGGGCGAACGGTGAAAAACTGTTTTTT CSARTGANGEKLFF
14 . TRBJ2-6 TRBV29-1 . TGCAGCGTTACACAGGGTACTGGGGCCAACGTCCTGACTTTC CSVTQGTGANVLTF
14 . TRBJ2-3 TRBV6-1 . TGTGCCAGCAGTGGGACTCTAGCAACAGATACGCAGTATTTT CASSGTLATDTQYF
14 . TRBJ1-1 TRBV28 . TGTGCCAGCAGTTTATACTGGGGGAACACTGAAGCTTTCTTT CASSLYWGNTEAFF
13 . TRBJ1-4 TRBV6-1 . TGTGCCAGCAGTGCCCCGCGGGAAGGGAAACTGTTTTTT CASSAPREGKLFF
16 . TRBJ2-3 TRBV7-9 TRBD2 TGTGCCAGCAGCTTTAGGACTAGCGGTCTGACAGATACGCAGTATTTT CASSFRTSGLTDTQYF
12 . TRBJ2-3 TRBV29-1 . TGCAGCGGGGATCCCGGCGCAGATACGCAGTATTTT CSGDPGADTQYF
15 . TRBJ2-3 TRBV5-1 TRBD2 TGCGCCAGCAGCTTGCCAGCGGGGCTCACAGATACGCAGTATTTT CASSLPAGLTDTQYF
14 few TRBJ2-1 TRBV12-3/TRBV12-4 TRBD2 TGTGCCAGCAGTGTTCTAGCGGGAGTCAATGAGCAGTTCTTC CASSVLAGVNEQFF
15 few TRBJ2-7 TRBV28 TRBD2 TGTGCCAGCAGTTCTCCTAGCGGGAGGAACTACGAGCAGTACTTC CASSSPSGRNYEQYF
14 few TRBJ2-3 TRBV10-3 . TGTGCCATCAGTGAAGGAATAGCGGCAGATACGCAGTATTTT CAISEGIAADTQYF
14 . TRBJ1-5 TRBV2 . TGTGCCAGCAGTGAAGGTCAGGGCAATCAGCCCCAGCATTTT CASSEGQGNQPQHF
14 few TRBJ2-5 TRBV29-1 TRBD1 TGCAGCGTTGCGGCAGGGGGAATCGGAGAGACCCAGTACTTC CSVAAGGIGETQYF
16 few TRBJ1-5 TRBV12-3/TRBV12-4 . TGTGCCAGCAGTTTAGGGCGGGGACGGCCCAATCAGCCCCAGCATTTT CASSLGRGRPNQPQHF
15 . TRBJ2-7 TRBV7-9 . TGTGCCAGCAGCCCACCCGTCGGGCCTCCCTACGAGCAGTACTTC CASSPPVGPPYEQYF
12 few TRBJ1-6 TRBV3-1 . TGTGCCAGCAGCCAAAGGGGTTCACCCCTCCACTTT CASSQRGSPLHF
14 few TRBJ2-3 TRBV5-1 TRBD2 TGCGCCAGCAGCTGGGGACTAGCGGAAGATACGCAGTATTTT CASSWGLAEDTQYF